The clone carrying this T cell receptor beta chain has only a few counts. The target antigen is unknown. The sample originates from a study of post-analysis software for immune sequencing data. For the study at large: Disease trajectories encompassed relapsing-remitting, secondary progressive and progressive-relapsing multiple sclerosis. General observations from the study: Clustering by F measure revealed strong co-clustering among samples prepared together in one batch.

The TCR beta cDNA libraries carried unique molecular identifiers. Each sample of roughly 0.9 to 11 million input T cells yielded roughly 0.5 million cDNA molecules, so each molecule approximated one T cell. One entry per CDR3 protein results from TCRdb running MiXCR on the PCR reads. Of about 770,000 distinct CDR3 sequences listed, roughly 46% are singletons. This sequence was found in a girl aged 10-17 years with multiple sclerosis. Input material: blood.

In nucleotides, the CDR3 is TGCGCCAGCGTCGACGGGCGGGAGACCCAGTACTTC. This codes for CASVDGRETQYF. This sequence joins TRBV5-1 and TRBJ2-5; the D is unclear. Germline V gives CDR1 SGHRS, CDR2 YFSETQ. CDR3 length equals 12 residues. The V end lost 7 bases, the J end lost 5 bases, and 12 bases lay between the germline ends.